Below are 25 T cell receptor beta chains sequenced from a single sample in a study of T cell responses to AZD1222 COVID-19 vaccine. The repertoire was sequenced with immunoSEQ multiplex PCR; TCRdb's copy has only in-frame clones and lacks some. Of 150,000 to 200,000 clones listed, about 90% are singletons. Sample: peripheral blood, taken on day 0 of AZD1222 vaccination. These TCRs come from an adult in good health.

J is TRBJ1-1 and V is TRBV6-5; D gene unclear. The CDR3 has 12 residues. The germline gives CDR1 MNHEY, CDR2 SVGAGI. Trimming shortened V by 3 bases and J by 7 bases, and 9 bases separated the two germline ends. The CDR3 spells CASSYYKGEAFF. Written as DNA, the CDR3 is TGTGCCAGCAGTTATTATAAGGGTGAAGCTTTCTTT.

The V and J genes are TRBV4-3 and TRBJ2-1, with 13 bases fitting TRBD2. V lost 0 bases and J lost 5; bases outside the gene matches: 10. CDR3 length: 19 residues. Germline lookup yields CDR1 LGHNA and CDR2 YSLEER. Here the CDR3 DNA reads TGCGCCAGCAGCCAAGAGTGGCAACTAGCGGGAGGGCCAAACAATGAGCAGTTCTTC. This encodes CASSQEWQLAGGPNNEQFF.

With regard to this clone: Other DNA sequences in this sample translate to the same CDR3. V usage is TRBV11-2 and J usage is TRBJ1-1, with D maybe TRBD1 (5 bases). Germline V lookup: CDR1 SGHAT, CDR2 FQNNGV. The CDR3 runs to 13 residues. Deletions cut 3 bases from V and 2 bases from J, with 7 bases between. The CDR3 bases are TGTGCCAGCAGCTTTAGGGGAAACACTGAAGCTTTCTTT. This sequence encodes CASSFRGNTEAFF.

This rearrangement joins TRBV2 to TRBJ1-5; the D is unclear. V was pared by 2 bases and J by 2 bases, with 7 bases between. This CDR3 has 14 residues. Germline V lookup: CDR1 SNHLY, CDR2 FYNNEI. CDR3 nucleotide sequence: TGTGCCAGCAGTGAAAGGGAAGGCAATCAGCCCCAGCATTTT. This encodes CASSEREGNQPQHF.

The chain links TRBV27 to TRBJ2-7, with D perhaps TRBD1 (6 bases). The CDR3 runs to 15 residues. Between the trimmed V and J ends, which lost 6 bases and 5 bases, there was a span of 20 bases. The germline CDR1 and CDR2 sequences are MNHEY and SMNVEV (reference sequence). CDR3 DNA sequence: TGTGCCAGCAGGACCTCGTGGGGGCTAGCCAACGAGCAGTACTTC. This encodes CASRTSWGLANEQYF.

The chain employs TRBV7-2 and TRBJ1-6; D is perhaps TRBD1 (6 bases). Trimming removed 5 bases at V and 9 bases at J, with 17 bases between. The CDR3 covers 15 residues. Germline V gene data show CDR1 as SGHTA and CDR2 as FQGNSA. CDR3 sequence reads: CASSQIVGGGSPLHF. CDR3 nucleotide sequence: TGTGCCAGCAGCCAGATTGTAGGGGGTGGTTCACCCCTCCACTTT.

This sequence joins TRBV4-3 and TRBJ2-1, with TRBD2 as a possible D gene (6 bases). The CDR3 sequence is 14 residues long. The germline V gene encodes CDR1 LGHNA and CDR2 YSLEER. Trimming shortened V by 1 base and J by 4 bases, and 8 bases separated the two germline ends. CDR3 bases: TGCGCCAGCAGCCAAGGCGGGAAATACAATGAGCAGTTCTTC. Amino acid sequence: CASSQGGKYNEQFF.

CDR3 sequence (DNA): TGCGCCAGCAAAATCGGAAGGACAGGGGACTACGAGCAGTACTTC. Its protein product is CASKIGRTGDYEQYF. J is TRBJ2-7 and V is TRBV5-1; 9 bases fit TRBD1. Germline assignment: CDR1 SGHRS and CDR2 YFSETQ. This CDR3 region has 15 residues. V was clipped by 6 bases and J by 3 bases; unmatched bases: 10.

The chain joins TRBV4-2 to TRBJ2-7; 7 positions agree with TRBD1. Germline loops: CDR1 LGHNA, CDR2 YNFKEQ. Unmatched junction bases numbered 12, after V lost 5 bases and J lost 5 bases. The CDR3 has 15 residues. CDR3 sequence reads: CASSLSGQARHEQYF. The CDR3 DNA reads TGTGCCAGCAGCTTATCCGGACAGGCCCGACACGAGCAGTACTTC.

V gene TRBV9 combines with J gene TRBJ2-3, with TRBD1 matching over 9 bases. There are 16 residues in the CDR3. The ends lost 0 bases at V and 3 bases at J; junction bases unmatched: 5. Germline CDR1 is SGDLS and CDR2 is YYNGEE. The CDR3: CASSVGGQGLTDTQYF. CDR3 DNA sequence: TGTGCCAGCAGCGTAGGGGGACAGGGCCTTACAGATACGCAGTATTTT.

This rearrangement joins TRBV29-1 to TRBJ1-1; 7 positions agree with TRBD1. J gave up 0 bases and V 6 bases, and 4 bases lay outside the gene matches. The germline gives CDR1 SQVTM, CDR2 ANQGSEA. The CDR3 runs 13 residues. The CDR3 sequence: CSVGTVLNTEAFF. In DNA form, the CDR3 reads TGCAGCGTGGGGACAGTTTTGAACACTGAAGCTTTCTTT.

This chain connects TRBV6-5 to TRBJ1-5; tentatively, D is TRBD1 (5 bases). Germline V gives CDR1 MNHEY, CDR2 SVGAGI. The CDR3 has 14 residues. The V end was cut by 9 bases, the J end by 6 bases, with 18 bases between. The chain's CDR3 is CASSGAGRSQPQHF. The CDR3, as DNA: TGTGCCAGTTCTGGAGCAGGGCGAAGTCAGCCCCAGCATTTT.

CDR3 coding DNA: TGTGCCAGTAGTATACGAGGGATACGGCCTAGCGGGGTTACGAACACCGGGGAGCTGTTTTTT. It encodes CASSIRGIRPSGVTNTGELFF. This rearrangement joins TRBV19 to TRBJ2-2, with 9 bases aligning to TRBD2. V dropped 2 bases and J dropped 0; count of bases not matched to a gene: 16. The CDR3 spans 21 residues. Looked up from germline, CDR1 is LNHDA and CDR2 is SQIVND (reference sequence).

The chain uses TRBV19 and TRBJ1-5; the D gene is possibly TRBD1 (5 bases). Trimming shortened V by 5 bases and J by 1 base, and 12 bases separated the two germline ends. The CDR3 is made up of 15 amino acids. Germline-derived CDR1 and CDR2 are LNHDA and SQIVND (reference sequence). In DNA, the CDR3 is TGTGCCAGTAGTGTAACAGGAAACAGCAATCAGCCCCAGCATTTT. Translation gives CASSVTGNSNQPQHF.

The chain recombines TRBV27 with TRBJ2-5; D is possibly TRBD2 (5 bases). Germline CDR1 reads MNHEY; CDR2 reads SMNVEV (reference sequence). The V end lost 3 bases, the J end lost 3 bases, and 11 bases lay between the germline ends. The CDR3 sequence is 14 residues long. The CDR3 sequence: CASSLAGTEETQYF. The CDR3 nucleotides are TGTGCCAGCAGTTTGGCGGGCACCGAAGAGACCCAGTACTTC.

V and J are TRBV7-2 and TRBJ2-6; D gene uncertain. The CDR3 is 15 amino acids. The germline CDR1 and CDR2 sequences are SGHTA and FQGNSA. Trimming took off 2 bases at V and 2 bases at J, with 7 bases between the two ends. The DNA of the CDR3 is TGTGCCAGCAGCTTACGGCGTCCTGGGGCCAACGTCCTGACTTTC. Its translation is CASSLRRPGANVLTF.

This chain's CDR3 is CASSQDLGRGTDTQYF. CDR3 bases: TGTGCCAGCAGCCAAGATTTAGGGCGTGGTACAGATACGCAGTATTTT. The V gene is TRBV3-1 (or the pseudogene TRBV3-2), the J gene TRBJ2-3; no clear D gene. This CDR3 has 16 residues. The V gene lost 0 bases and the J gene lost 3 bases, with 13 bases spanning the gap. CDR1 and CDR2 (germline): LGHDT, YNNKEL (reference sequence).

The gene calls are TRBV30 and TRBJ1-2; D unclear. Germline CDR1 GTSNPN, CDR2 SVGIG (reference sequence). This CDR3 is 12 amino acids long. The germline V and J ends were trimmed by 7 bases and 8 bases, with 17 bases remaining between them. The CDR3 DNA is TGTGCCTTAGGATCACTTTATAGGGGCTACACCTTC. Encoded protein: CALGSLYRGYTF.

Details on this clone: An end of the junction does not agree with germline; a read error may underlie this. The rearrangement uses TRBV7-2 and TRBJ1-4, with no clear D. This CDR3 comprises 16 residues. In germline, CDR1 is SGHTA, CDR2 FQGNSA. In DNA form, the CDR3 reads TGTGCCAGCAGCTTAGCCGTGCCCCTTCTTAGGAGAAAAACTGTTTTT. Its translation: CASSLAVPLLRRKTVF.

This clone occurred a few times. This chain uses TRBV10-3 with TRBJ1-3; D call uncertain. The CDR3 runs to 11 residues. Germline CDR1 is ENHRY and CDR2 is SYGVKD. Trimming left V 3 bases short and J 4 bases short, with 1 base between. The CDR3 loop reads CAISDGNTIYF. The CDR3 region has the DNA TGTGCCATCAGTGACGGAAACACCATATATTTT.

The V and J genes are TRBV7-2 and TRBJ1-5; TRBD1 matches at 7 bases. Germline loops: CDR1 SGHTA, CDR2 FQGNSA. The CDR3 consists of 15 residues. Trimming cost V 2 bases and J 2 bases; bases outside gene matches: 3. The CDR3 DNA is TGTGCCAGCAGCTTAACCAGGGGGGGCAATCAGCCCCAGCATTTT. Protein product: CASSLTRGGNQPQHF.

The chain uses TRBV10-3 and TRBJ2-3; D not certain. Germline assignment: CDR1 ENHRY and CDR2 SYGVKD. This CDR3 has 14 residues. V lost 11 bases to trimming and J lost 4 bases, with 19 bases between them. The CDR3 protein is CASGSGVPADTQYF. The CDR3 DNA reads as TGTGCCTCTGGGTCTGGGGTCCCGGCAGATACGCAGTATTTT.

CDR3 in DNA: TGTGCCAGCAGCCAAGAGGTGAACTTAGCGGGAGGGCCCCATCGGTACTCCTACAATGAGCAGTTCTTC. Translated, it gives CASSQEVNLAGGPHRYSYNEQFF. V usage is TRBV3-1 (or the pseudogene TRBV3-2) and J usage is TRBJ2-1, with 11 bases that match TRBD2. This CDR3 region has 23 residues. J gave up 0 bases and V 0 bases, and 19 bases lay outside the gene matches. CDR1 LGHDT and CDR2 YNNKEL come from the germline V gene (reference sequence).

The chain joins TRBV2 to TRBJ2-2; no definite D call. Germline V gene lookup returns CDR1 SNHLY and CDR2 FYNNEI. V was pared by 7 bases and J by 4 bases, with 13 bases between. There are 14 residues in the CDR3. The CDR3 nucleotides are TGTGCCAGCACTACAGCGTACGGCACCGGGGAGCTGTTTTTT. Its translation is CASTTAYGTGELFF.

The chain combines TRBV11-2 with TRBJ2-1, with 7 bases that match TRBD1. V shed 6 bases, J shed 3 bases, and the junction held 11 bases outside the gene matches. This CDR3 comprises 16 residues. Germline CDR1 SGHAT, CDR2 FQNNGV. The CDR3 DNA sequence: TGTGCCAGCAGTCTCCGTAAGGGGGCCTTCTACAATGAGCAGTTCTTC. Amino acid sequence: CASSLRKGAFYNEQFF.